This T cell receptor beta chain stems from a study of shared clonotypes between healthy human individuals. About the research overall: Those who served as donors were two women and a few men between the ages of 18 and 49. Overall study findings and caveats: Despite large depth, rarefaction showed incomplete sorted-subset sequencing.

Some clones are missing from TCRdb's copy, which holds only in-frame ones; the method was immunoSEQ multiplex PCR. Of just over 2,000,000 clones listed, around 95% are singletons. This clone showed up just once. Its antigen is not known. Recent vaccinations or acute infections were absent in the healthy HIV-negative adult donors. The V and J ends lost 1 base and 4 bases respectively, with 5 bases between them. Germline V gene lookup returns CDR1 MGHRA and CDR2 YSYEKL. This CDR3 is built from 13 residues. This chain joins TRBV4-1 and TRBJ2-1, with D unresolved. Sequencing was carried out using naive CD4+ T cells sorted from blood. Subset denoted: CD45RA+ positively selected. This sequence was found in a man aged 18 to 30 in good health. The CDR3 protein is CASSQVVYNEQFF. In DNA, the CDR3 is TGCGCCAGCAGCCAAGTCGTTTACAATGAGCAGTTCTTC.